This TCR beta chain stems from a study of T cells in Graves' hyperthyroidism and ophthalmopathy (dated by TCRdb to the late 2010s). With respect to the entire study: Peripheral blood samples were taken at the time of initial diagnosis, prior to any treatment. A discovery cohort of approximately 100 patients, approximately 45 with Graves' ophthalmopathy and under 60 with stable Graves' hyperthyroidism, was used to find distinguishing TCR V-J signatures. Prospective prediction of ophthalmopathy was tested in an independent validation cohort consisting of 18 to 20 hyperthyroidism patients and more than 15 patients who later progressed to ophthalmopathy. The roughly 94 discovery patients were randomly divided into training and test sets at a 7:3 ratio. In addition, the study compared T-cell repertoires in thyroid tissue and in blood from roughly six Graves' hyperthyroidism patients. Following sampling, methimazole starting at 30 mg daily was given to hyperthyroidism patients, and high-dose intravenous methylprednisolone was given to ophthalmopathy patients. According to the paper, TCR Vbeta CDR3 sequencing was carried out on over 130 peripheral blood samples, which came from fewer than 50 ophthalmopathy, 80 or so hyperthyroidism and approximately 17 progressor patients. On the study overall, not on this receptor specifically: Ophthalmopathy was separated from stable hyperthyroidism by a 13 V-J signature model, with 85% to 90% sensitivity and 81% to 82% specificity obtained in cross-validation and 80%/75% obtained in testing. No statistical method was used to set the sample size in advance, and investigators knew the group allocation. In validation, the model predicted progression to ophthalmopathy a median of around six months before onset, with about 64% sensitivity and about 72% specificity. Blood samples also contained most of the expanded thyroid clonotypes (frequency above 0.001), which suggests that blood repertoires may reflect thyroid immune responses.

The table lists this clonotype with a few counts. This receptor's antigen is unknown. The sample holds no much larger clone one base away, and base qualities are not on file. The V end loses 10 bases and the J end loses 2 bases, and a stretch of 6 bases separates them. The CDR3 covers 12 residues, taking in both the cysteine and the phenylalanine. Just the 36-base CDR3 DNA is kept, in frame starting at base 1. For CDR1 and CDR2, the germline V gene lists MNHNS and SASEGT. The TCR beta CDR3 regions were amplified from the RNA transcripts. For the first round of RT-PCR on the TCR CDR3, the HTBI primer set was used together with the Qiagen OneStep RT-PCR kit. Libraries were constructed in a second round of multiplex PCR, after which size selection and purification were performed. Libraries were sequenced paired-end with 100 bp reads on an Illumina HiSeq2000. The paper's data handling went like this. Raw data were processed with SOAPnuke, discarding reads with adapters, uncalled bases, mean Phred below 15, or no exact constant-primer or identifier match. COPE v1.2.5 was used to merge the high-quality paired reads, and each unique nucleotide sequence was defined as a clonotype. MiTCR v1.1 was used to align clonotypes to the IMGT TRBV, TRBD and TRBJ reference segments. The analysis was restricted to V-J combinations with a frequency above 0.0001, which together covered just over 98% of the repertoires. A TCS score was defined as the ratio of F50 (clonal expansion) to E x V (chaos), with BLOSUM62-based TCRdist applied between CDR3 peptides within each V-J. Welch's t-statistics and random forest reduced fewer than 550 V-J features to 10 to 15, which were used in a naive Bayes classifier (R e1071). TCRdb itself trimmed the public reads at Q25 with fastp, ran MiXCR and retained productive beta chains. Identical CDR3 proteins give one entry, which carries the most common genes and DNA. TCRdb's processing, not the authors' own work, is the source of the V and J calls. Here the sample has 560,000 or so distinct CDR3 sequences; nearly 20% occur a single time. Roughly 47% of the sample comes from the top ten.

Moderately to severely active disease, a Clinical Activity Score of at least 3, a NOSPECS grade of at least 4, and a duration under 3 months were present in ophthalmopathy patients. Patients with uncontrolled infections, other autoimmune diseases, pregnancy or lactation were excluded. Diagnoses were established on the basis of clinical symptoms, serum thyroxine and TRAb, thyroid ultrasound, and orbital computed tomography. PBMCs were isolated from 7.5 to 10 ml of fresh peripheral blood by Ficoll-Paque density gradient centrifugation. Total RNA was extracted with Trizol reagent, and quality was checked on an Agilent 2100 Bioanalyzer.

The receptor was derived from a man aged 35-49 years with Graves' ophthalmopathy. Source material: blood. The V and J segments used are TRBV6-1 and TRBJ2-6, with the D gene not confidently named. The DNA reads as follows: TGTGCCACAGGAACTGGGGCCAACGTCCTGACTTTC. Its product reads: CATGTGANVLTF.